One TCR beta chain is described in this entry. What it recognizes is unknown. The table came from immunoSEQ multiplex PCR; TCRdb's copy has only in-frame clones and leaves some out. The sample lists about 18,000 clones; around 80% were seen once. The sample belongs to a study of somatic mutations in cytotoxic T cells in rheumatoid arthritis. Background on the study: A subset of V beta antibody-stained T-cell populations was isolated by flow sorting, reaching nearly 100% purity, and this subset included V beta1+ cells that went on to TCRB sequencing.

General observations from the study: CD8+ clonality rose with age in rheumatoid arthritis patients, not healthy controls. Each of about an eighth of the roughly 60 patients had a largest CD8+ clone that made up more than 20% of CD8+ cells.

The germline CDR1 and CDR2 sequences are SNHLY and FYNNEI. The V end lost 0 bases, the J end lost 5 bases, and 7 bases lay between the germline ends. The CDR3 is 13 residues long. The chain couples TRBV2 to TRBJ1-1, with D unclear. This clonotype originated in a woman in her forties or fifties in good health. Sequenced input: CD8+ T cells sorted from blood. The CDR3 coding sequence is TGTGCCAGCAGTGAAGCAATGGGAACTGAAGCTTTCTTT. It translates to CASSEAMGTEAFF.